This entry features one TCR beta chain sequence. The antigen remains undetermined. As TCR cDNA was made by 5'RACE template switching, a universal primer site and UMIs were added. Using its own MiXCR run on the 5' RACE reads, TCRdb lists one record per CDR3 protein. This sample has hundreds of thousands of distinct CDR3 sequences; roughly 14% occur once, and the top ten carry about 14%. The sample is drawn from a study of T cells after yellow fever vaccination. Study summary: Any fraction with a low cell number was prepared using SMART-Seq v4 Ultra Low Input. General study results and limits: Sorted repertoires could include abundant contaminating clonotypes from bulk cells.

Between the trimmed V and J ends, which lost 6 bases and 5 bases, there was a span of 17 bases. The CDR3 extends over 14 amino acids. Germline V CDR1 and CDR2: MNHEY, SMNVEV (reference sequence). This clonotype was obtained from a man aged 30 to 45 who received the YFV17D yellow fever vaccine. Here the sequenced sample was PBMCs, taken on the day of the yellow fever booster vaccination. The V gene is TRBV27, the J gene TRBJ2-7, with a possible D match to TRBD2 (6 bases). The CDR3: CASRYLGGAHEQYF. The CDR3 DNA is TGTGCCAGCAGATACCTGGGGGGTGCCCACGAGCAGTACTTC.